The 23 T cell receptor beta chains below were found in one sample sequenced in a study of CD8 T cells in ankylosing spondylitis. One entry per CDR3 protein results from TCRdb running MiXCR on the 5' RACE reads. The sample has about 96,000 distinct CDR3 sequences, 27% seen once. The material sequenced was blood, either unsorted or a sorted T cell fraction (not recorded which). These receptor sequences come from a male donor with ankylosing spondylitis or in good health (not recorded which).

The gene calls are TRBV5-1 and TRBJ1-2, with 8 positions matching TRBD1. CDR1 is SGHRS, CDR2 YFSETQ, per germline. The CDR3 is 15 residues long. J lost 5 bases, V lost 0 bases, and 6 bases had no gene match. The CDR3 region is CASSLVQGEGYGYTF. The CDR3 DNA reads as TGCGCCAGCAGCTTGGTACAGGGGGAAGGATATGGCTACACCTTC.

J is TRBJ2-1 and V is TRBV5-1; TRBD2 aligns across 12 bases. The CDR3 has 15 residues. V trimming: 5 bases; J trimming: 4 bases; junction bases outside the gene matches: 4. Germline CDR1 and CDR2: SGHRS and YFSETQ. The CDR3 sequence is CASRRTSGGYNEQFF. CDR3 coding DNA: TGCGCCAGCAGACGAACTAGCGGGGGGTACAATGAGCAGTTCTTC.

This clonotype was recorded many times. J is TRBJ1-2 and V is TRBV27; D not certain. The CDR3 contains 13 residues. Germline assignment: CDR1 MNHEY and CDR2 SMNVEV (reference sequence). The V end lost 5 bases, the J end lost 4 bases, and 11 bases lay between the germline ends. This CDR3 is CASSPRLLYGYTF. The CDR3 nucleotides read TGTGCCAGCAGTCCCAGACTGCTCTATGGCTACACCTTC.

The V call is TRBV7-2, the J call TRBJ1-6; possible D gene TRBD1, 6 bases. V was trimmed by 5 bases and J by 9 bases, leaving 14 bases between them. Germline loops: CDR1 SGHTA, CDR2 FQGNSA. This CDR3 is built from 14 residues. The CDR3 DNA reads TGTGCCAGCAGCCCGGACAGCCTGGGTTCACCCCTCCACTTT. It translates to CASSPDSLGSPLHF. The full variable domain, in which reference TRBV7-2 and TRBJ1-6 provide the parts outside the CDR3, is GAGVSQSPSNKVTEKGKDVELRCDPISGHTALYWYRQSLGQGLEFLIYFQGNSAPDKSGLPSDRFSAERTGGSVSTLTIQRTQQEDSAVYLCASSPDSLGSPLHFGNGTRLTVT.

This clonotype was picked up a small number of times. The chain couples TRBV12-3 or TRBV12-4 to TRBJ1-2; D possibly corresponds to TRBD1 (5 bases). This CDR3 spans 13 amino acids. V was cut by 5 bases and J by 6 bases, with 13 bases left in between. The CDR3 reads CASSPGRADGYTF. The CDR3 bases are TGTGCCAGCAGTCCGGGCAGGGCTGATGGCTACACCTTC.

The CDR3 reads CSVSTIGGGNEQFF. CDR3 DNA sequence: TGCAGCGTTTCGACTATAGGTGGGGGGAATGAGCAGTTCTTC. The chain has TRBV29-1 and TRBJ2-1; a possible D gene is TRBD2 (6 bases). Germline V gene lookup returns CDR1 SQVTM and CDR2 ANQGSEA. V was clipped by 5 bases and J by 7 bases, with 18 bases between them. CDR3 length: 14 residues.

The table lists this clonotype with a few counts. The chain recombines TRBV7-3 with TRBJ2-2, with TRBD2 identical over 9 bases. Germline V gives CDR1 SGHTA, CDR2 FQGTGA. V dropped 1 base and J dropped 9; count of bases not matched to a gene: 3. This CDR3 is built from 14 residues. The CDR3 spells CASSLMGTSRELFF. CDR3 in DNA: TGTGCCAGCAGCTTAATGGGGACTAGCAGGGAGCTGTTTTTT.

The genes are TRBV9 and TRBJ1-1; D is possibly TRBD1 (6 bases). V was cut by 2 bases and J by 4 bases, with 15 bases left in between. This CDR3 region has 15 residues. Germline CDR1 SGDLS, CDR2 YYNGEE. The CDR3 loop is CASSVRGGGGTEAFF. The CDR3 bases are TGTGCCAGCAGCGTCAGGGGTGGAGGTGGCACTGAAGCTTTCTTT.

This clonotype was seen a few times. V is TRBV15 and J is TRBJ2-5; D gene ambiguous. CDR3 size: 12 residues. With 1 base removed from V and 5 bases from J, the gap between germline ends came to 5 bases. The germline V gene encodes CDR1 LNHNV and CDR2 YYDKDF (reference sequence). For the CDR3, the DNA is TGTGCCACCAGCAGAGTTGGTGAGACCCAGTACTTC. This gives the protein CATSRVGETQYF.

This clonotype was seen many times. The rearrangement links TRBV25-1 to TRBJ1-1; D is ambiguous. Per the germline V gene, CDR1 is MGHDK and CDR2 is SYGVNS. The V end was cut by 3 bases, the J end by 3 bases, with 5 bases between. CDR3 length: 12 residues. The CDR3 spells CASSDQYTEAFF. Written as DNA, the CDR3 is TGTGCCAGCAGTGACCAGTACACTGAAGCTTTCTTT.

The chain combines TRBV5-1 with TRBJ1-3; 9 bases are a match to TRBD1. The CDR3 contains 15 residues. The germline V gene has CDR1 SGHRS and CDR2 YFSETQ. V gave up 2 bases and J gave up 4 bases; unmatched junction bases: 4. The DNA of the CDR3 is TGCGCCAGCAGCTTTGGACAGGGGTCCGGAAACACCATATATTTT. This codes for CASSFGQGSGNTIYF.

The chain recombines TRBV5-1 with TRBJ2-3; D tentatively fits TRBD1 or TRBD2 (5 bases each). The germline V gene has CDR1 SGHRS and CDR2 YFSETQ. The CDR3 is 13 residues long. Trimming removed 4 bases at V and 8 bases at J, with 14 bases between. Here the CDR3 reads CASSRGARGTQYF. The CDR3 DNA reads TGCGCCAGCAGCAGGGGAGCTCGGGGTACGCAGTATTTT.

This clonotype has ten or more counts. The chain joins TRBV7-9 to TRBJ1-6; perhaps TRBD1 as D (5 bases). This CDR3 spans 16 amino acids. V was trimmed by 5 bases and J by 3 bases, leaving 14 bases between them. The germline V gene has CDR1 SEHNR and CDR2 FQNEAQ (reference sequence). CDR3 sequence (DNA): TGTGCCAGCAGCCCCGGGACCGGTGACTATAATTCACCCCTCCACTTT. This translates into CASSPGTGDYNSPLHF.

In DNA, the CDR3 is TGTGCCAGCAGCCAAGAAGGGACAGCGTACAATGAGCAGTTCTTC. Its translation: CASSQEGTAYNEQFF. The chain is built from TRBV4-2 and TRBJ2-1, with 7 nucleotides matching TRBD1. CDR3 length equals 15 residues. The ends lost 0 bases at V and 4 bases at J; junction bases unmatched: 3. The germline V gene has CDR1 LGHNA and CDR2 YNFKEQ.

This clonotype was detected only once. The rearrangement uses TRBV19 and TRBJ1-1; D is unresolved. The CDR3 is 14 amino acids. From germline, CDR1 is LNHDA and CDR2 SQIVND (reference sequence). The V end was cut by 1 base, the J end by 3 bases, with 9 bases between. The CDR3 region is CASSIGGVDTEAFF. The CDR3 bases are TGTGCCAGTAGTATAGGAGGAGTGGACACTGAAGCTTTCTTT.

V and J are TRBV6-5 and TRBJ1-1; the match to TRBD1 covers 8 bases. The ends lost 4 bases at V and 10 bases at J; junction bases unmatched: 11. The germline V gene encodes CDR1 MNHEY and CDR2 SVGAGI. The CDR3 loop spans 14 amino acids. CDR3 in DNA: TGTGCCAGCAGTTCGAAACAGGGGGTAGTAGGAGCTTTCTTT. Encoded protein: CASSSKQGVVGAFF.

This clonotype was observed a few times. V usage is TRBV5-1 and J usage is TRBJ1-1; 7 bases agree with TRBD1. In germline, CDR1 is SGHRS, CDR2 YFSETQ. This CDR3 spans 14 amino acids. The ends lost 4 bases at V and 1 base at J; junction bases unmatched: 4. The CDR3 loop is CASSPRTGNTEAFF. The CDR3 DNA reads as TGCGCCAGCAGCCCACGGACAGGGAACACTGAAGCTTTCTTT.

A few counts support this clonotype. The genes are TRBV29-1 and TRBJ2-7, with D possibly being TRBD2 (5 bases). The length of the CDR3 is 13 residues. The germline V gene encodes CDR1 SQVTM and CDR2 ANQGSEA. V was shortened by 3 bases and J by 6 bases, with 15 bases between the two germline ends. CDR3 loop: CSVEERYNGEQYF. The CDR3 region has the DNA TGCAGCGTTGAGGAGCGGTATAATGGCGAGCAGTACTTC.

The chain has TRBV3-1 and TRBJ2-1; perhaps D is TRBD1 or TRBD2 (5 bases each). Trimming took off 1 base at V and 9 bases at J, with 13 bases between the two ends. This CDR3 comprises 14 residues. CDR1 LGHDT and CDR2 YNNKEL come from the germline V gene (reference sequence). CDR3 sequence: CASSQALGVGEQFF. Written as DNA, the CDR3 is TGTGCCAGCAGCCAAGCCCTGGGGGTGGGTGAGCAGTTCTTC.

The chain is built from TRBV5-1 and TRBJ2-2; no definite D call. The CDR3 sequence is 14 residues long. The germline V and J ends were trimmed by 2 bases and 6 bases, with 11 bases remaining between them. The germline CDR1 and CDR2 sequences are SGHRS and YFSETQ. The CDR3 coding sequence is TGCGCCAGCAGCTTAAGCCTAAGCCCCGGGGAGCTGTTTTTT. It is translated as CASSLSLSPGELFF.

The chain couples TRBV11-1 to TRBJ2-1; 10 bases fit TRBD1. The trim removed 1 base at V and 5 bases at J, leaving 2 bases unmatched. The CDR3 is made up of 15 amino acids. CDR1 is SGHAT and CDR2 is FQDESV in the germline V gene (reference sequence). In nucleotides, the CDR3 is TGTGCCAGCAGCTTAGGTGGGACAGGGGACAATGAGCAGTTCTTC. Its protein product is CASSLGGTGDNEQFF.

This chain's CDR3 is CASSHEQGGNYGYTF. The CDR3, as DNA: TGTGCCAGCTCACACGAGCAGGGAGGGAACTATGGCTACACCTTC. V is TRBV18 and J is TRBJ1-2, with TRBD1 as a possible D gene (5 bases). The CDR3 is 15 residues long. V was shortened by 4 bases and J by 2 bases, with 14 bases between the two germline ends. Per the germline V gene, CDR1 is KGHSH and CDR2 is LQKENI.

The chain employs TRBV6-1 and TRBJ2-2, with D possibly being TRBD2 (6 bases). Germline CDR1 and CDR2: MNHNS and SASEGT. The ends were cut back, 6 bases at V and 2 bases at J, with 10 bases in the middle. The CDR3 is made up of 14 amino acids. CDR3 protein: CASRRTTNTGELFF. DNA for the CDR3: TGTGCCAGCAGACGGACTACCAACACCGGGGAGCTGTTTTTT.